The sequence of this TCR beta chain was determined in a study of PD-L1 blockade in urothelial cancer. Findings and limits, study-wide: Better survival was predicted by below-median pretreatment blood TCR clonality.

CDR3 length equals 15 residues. Trimming shortened V by 1 base and J by 2 bases, and 11 bases separated the two germline ends. Germline V gene lookup returns CDR1 SNHLY and CDR2 FYNNEI. As for this clone: Its antigen is currently unknown.

Time point given: peripheral blood 6 weeks after treatment start. Patients yielded 1 to 8 samples each, pretreatment and on-treatment. Synthetic spike-ins, TCR analog templates, were added into each PCR. The table came from immunoSEQ multiplex PCR; TCRdb's copy has only in-frame clones and leaves some out. The sample lists around 110,000 clones, around 89% seen once, with more than 1.5% in the top ten. Material: PBMCs, obtained around atezolizumab (anti-PD-L1) treatment. This sequence was found in a man aged 55 to 70 with urothelial cancer. The chain combines TRBV2 with TRBJ1-1; D uncertain. This CDR3 is CASSEVRATNTEAFF. Here the CDR3 DNA reads TGTGCCAGCAGTGAAGTCCGAGCCACTAACACTGAAGCTTTCTTT. The entire variable domain, with the rest obtained from reference TRBV2 and TRBJ1-1, is as follows: EPEVTQTPSHQVTQMGQEVILRCVPISNHLYFYWYRQILGQKVEFLVSFYNNEISEKSEIFDDQFSVERPDGSNFTLKIRSTKLEDSAMYFCASSEVRATNTEAFFGQGTRLTVV.